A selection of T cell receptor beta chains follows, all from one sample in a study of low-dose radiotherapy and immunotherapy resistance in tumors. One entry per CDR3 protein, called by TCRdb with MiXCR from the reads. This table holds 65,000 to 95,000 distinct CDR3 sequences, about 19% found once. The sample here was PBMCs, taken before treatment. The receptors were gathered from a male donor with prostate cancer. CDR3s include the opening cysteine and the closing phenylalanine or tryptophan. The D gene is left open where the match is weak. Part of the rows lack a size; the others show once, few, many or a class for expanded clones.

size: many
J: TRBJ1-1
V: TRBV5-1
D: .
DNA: TGCGCCACCCGCCAGGACCCACATGTTGACACTGAAGCTTTCTTT
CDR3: CATRQDPHVDTEAFF

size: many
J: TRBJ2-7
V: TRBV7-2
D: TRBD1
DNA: TGTGCCAGCAGCCGAACCGGGACAGCGACGGGCTCCTACGAGCAGTACTTC
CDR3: CASSRTGTATGSYEQYF

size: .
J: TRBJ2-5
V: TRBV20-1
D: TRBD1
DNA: TGCAGTGCTAGCCGGGGACAGCTTCGCGAGACCCAGTACTTC
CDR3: CSASRGQLRETQYF

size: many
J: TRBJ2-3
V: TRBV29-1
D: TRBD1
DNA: TGCAGCGCCCAGACAGGGGCAAGAGATACGCAGTATTTT
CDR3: CSAQTGARDTQYF

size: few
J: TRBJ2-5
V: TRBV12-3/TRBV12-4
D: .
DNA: TGTGCCAGCAGTTTAGGGAGTTCAGGGACCCAGTACTTC
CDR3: CASSLGSSGTQYF

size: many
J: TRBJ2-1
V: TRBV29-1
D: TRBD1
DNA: TGCAGCGTGTCGGACAGGACGTACAATGAGCAGTTCTTC
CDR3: CSVSDRTYNEQFF

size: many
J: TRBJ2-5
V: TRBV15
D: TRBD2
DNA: TGTGCCACCGGGGGACTAGCGGGGGTAGGAGAGACCCAGTACTTC
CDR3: CATGGLAGVGETQYF

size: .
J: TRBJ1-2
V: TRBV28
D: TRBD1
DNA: TGTGCCAGCAGCGAGACAGGGGCCAGTCTAAGAGGCTACACCTTC
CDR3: CASSETGASLRGYTF

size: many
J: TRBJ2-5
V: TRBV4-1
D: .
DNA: TGCGCCAGCAGCCAAGGAGAGGCCCAGTACTTC
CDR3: CASSQGEAQYF

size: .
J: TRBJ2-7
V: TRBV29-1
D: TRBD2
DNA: TGCAGCGTTGAAGCAACGGGACTAGCCTACGAGCAGTACTTC
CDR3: CSVEATGLAYEQYF

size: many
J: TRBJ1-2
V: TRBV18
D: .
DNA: TGTGCCAGCTCACCATCTCCCGAGGGCTATGGCTACACCTTC
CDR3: CASSPSPEGYGYTF

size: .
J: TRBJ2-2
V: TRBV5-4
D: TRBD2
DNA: TGTGCCAGCAGCATACCGGGACTAAACACCGGGGAGCTGTTTTTT
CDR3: CASSIPGLNTGELFF

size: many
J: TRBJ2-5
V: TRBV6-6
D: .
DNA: TGTGCCAGCAGTTACTCGATTGGAGGCGGGCGAGAGACCCAGTACTTC
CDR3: CASSYSIGGGRETQYF

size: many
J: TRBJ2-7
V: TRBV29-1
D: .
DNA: TGCAGCGTTGAAGTTAACAGCTACGAGCAGTACTTC
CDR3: CSVEVNSYEQYF

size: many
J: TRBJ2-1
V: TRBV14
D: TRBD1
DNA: TGTGCCAGCAGCCAAGAGACAGGGGAGTACAATGAGCAGTTCTTC
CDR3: CASSQETGEYNEQFF

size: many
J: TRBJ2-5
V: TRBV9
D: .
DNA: TGTGCCGGAGGGGAGACCCAGTACTTC
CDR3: CAGGETQYF

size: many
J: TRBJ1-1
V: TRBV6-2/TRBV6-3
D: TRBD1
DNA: TGTGCCAGCAGAACCGGGACAGGTCCCGCTGAAGCTTTCTTT
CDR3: CASRTGTGPAEAFF

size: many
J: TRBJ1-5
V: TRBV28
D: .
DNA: TGTGCCAGCAGTTTGCCCGGGAACTATCAGCCCCAGCATTTT
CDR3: CASSLPGNYQPQHF

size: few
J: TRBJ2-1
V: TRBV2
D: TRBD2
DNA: TGTGCCAGCAAGGGACTAGCGGGCTCCTACAATGAGCAGTTCTTC
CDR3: CASKGLAGSYNEQFF

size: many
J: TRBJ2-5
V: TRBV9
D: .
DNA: TGTGCCAGCAGCGTAGGGGTTTTTGAGACCCAGTACTTC
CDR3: CASSVGVFETQYF

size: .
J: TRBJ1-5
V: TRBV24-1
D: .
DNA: TGTGCCACCAGTGAAACAGGGAGGTTTCAGCCCCAGCATTTT
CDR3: CATSETGRFQPQHF

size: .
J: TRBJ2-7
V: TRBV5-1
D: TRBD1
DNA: TGCGCCAGCAGCCCGGGACAGGGGGCCTACGAGCAGTACTTC
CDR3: CASSPGQGAYEQYF

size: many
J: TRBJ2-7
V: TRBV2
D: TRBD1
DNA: TGTGCCAGCAGTCAGGACAGGGTCTCCTACGAGCAGTACTTC
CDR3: CASSQDRVSYEQYF

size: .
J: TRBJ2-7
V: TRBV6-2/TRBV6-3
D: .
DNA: TGTGCCAGCAGTCCGGCTGCTGAGCCTTACGAGCAGTACTTC
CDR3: CASSPAAEPYEQYF

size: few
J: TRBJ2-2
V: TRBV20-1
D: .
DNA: .
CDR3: CSARAGGAAGELFFF

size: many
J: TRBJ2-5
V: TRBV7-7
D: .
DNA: TGTGCTAGCAGCCTGAGCCGGGGCCACCAAGAGACCCAGTACTTC
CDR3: CASSLSRGHQETQYF

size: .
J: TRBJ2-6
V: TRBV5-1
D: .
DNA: TGCGCCAGCAGCTTTGAGAAGACCTCCTCTGGGGCCAACGTCCTGACTTTC
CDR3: CASSFEKTSSGANVLTF

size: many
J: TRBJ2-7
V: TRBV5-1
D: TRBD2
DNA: TGCGCCAGCAGCTTGGCGACCGGGGGGGGCTACGAGCAGTACTTC
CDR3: CASSLATGGGYEQYF

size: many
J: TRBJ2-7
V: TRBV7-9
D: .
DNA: TGTGCCAGCAGCCCCCGAGTCCCATACCGCTACGAGCAGTACTTC
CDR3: CASSPRVPYRYEQYF

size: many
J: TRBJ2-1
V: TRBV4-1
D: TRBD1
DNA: TGCGCCAGCAAGTCCGGGACAGGGCGTGATGAGCAGTTCTTC
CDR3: CASKSGTGRDEQFF

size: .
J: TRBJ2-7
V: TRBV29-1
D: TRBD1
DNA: TGCAGCGCGGGACAGGAGAGTTACGAGCAGTACTTC
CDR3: CSAGQESYEQYF

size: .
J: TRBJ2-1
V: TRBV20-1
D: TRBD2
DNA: TGCAGTGCTATAGCGGGAGCATCAAATGAGCAGTTCTTC
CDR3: CSAIAGASNEQFF

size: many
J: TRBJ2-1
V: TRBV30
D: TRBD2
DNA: TGTGCCTGGAGGGTGGGAGGGCCAAGGAATGAGCAGTTCTTC
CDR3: CAWRVGGPRNEQFF

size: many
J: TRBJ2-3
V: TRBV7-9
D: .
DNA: TGTGCCAGCAGCCTTGGTGAGGGCACAGATACGCAGTATTTT
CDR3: CASSLGEGTDTQYF

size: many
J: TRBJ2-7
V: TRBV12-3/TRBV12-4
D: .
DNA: TGTGCCAGCAGTTTAGCGTCGGAGATTTTCTACGAGCAGTACTTC
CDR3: CASSLASEIFYEQYF

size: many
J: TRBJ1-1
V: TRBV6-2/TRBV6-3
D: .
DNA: TGTGCCAGCAGTGATCCTGTTGGGGTTCGGGGAACTGAAGCTTTCTTT
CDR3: CASSDPVGVRGTEAFF

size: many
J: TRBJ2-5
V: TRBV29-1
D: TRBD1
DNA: TGCAGCGTCGACGGGACAGGGGGCTTGTTCCAAGAGACCCAGTACTTC
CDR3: CSVDGTGGLFQETQYF

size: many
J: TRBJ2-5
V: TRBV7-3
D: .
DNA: TGTGCCAGCAGCTTAAGGGGTCCAGTCGGCCAAGAGACCCAGTACTTC
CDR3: CASSLRGPVGQETQYF

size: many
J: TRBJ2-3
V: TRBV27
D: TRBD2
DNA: TGTGCCAGCAGCGGACTAGCGGGGGGCACAGATACGCAGTATTTT
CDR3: CASSGLAGGTDTQYF

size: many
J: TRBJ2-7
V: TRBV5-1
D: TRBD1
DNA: TGCGCCAGCAGACCGGGACAGGGGGCGTACGAGCAGTACTTC
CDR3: CASRPGQGAYEQYF

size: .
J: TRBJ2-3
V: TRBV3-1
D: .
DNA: TGTGCCAGCAGCCACGTTCAGGGAAAGTATTTT
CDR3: CASSHVQGKYF

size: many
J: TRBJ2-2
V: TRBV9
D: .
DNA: TGTGCCAGCAGCGTAGACGGGTCGGGGCCCGGGGAGCTGTTTTTT
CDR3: CASSVDGSGPGELFF